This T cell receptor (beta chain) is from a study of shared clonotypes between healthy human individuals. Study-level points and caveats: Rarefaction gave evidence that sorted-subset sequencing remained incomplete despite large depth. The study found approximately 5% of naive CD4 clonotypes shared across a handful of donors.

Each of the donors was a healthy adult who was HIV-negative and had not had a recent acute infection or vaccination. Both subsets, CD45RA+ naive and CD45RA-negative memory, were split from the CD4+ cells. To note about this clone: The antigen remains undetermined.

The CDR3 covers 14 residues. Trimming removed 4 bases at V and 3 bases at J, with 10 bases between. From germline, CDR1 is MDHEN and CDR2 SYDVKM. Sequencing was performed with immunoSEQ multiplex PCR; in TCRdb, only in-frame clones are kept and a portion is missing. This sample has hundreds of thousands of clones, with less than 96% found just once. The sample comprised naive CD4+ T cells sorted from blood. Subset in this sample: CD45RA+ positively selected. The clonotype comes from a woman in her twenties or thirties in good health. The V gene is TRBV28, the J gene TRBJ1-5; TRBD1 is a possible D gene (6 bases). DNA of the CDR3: TGTGCCAGCAGTTCGGGACACCCCAATCAGCCCCAGCATTTT. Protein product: CASSSGHPNQPQHF.